This T cell receptor beta chain appears in the sequencing data of a study of shared clonotypes between healthy human individuals. Overall study results and limits: Limited genetic and exposure-history diversity came from having few donors.

In the study's own analysis: Filtering differed because ImmunoSEQ produced junction-only sequences that carried no quality scores. The data were produced by immunoSEQ multiplex PCR, yet TCRdb's version contains in-frame clones alone and is incomplete. The D gene and trimming were derived from the DNA, and the V and J assignments and clone size from that table. The sample holds some 1 million clones, about 77% seen once. Germline V gene lookup returns CDR1 SGHAT and CDR2 FQNNGV. V was shortened by 6 bases and J by 2 bases, with 10 bases between the two germline ends. The CDR3 spans 13 residues. A note on this clone: Its antigen is undetermined.

This sequence joins TRBV11-2 and TRBJ1-2; D gene ambiguous. The receptor was isolated from a young man in good health. The sample was memory CD4+ T cells sorted from blood. The subset was: CD45RA-negative fraction. CDR3 in amino acids: CASSQGLNYGYTF. CDR3 DNA sequence: TGTGCCAGCAGTCAAGGACTGAACTATGGCTACACCTTC.